This TCR beta chain was identified in a study of blood T cells in healthy people across ages. In its sample, this clonotype was seen a few times. Antigen: not known. One end of the junction is discordant with germline, which a read error may explain. CDR1 and CDR2 (germline): SGHDT, YYEEEE. The CDR3 is 17 amino acids. Study-level results: Considered underestimates were the diversity estimates obtained from one million T cells. Higher diversity, along with more naive CD4+ cells, distinguished long-lived donors from aged donors.

Primed by a sample-barcoded 5' primer and a J-beta primer mix, a second PCR proceeded for about 7 to 11 cycles. TCRdb reprocessed the 5' RACE reads via MiXCR and lists one record per CDR3 protein. The table lists some 900,000 distinct CDR3 sequences, 48% of them singletons. The chain carries TRBV5-6 and TRBJ2-1; 10 bases fit TRBD2. Sequenced: blood. This receptor was obtained from a young man in good health. DNA for the CDR3: TGTGCCAGTAGCTTTGGGCTATCAGCGGGGGGGGTCAATGAGCAGTTCTTC. The encoded protein is CASSFGLSAGGVNEQFF.